This TCR beta chain comes out of a study of post-analysis software for immune sequencing data. About the research overall: Clinical courses comprised relapsing-remitting, secondary progressive and progressive-relapsing multiple sclerosis. General study findings and limits: Multiple sclerosis patients showed significantly lower normalized Chao1 diversity than controls did. Comparison of patients with controls showed a handful of TRBV segments more frequent in patients, TRBV5-6, TRBV5-1 and TRBV20-1 among them. Strong co-clustering by F measure linked samples that shared a preparation batch.

This clonotype was found a few times. What it binds is unknown. Built from TCR beta cDNA, the libraries had unique molecular identifiers in them. Out of 1 to 10 million T cells, a few hundred thousand cDNA molecules were generated. TCRdb passed the PCR reads through MiXCR, listing each CDR3 protein once. Of around 770,000 distinct CDR3 sequences in the sample, approximately 44% were seen once. Germline CDR1 MGHRA, CDR2 YSYEKL. Deletions cut 0 bases from V and 1 base from J, with 3 bases between. The CDR3 contains 14 residues. The V and J genes are TRBV4-1 and TRBJ2-2; D remains ambiguous. Sequencing was carried out using blood. The source is a girl aged 5-17 years with multiple sclerosis. The CDR3 region is CASSQEENTGELFF. The CDR3 DNA reads TGCGCCAGCAGCCAAGAGGAGAACACCGGGGAGCTGTTTTTT.